This T cell receptor beta chain was sequenced in a study of blood T cell repertoires in COVID-19. Study background: Specimens from acute and convalescent COVID-19 originated in the United States, Italy and Spain. From T cells, B-cell-depleted T cells, or PBMCs came the material, which was cDNA or gDNA.

V shed 4 bases and J 10 bases; nucleotides not matched to a gene: 4. CDR1 and CDR2 (germline): SGHAT, FQNNGV. This CDR3 contains 12 residues. In the original processing: By means of reference gene primer amplification, nucleated cell counts were estimated. Data came from immunoSEQ multiplex PCR; TCRdb stores just in-frame clones and leaves some out. D and trimming were read from the DNA, whereas the V and J calls and clone size are those reported in that table. The repertoire has under 550,000 clones, roughly 90% of them found once; the top ten carry 0.75% to 0.85%. This clone has just one count. The chain carries TRBV11-2 and TRBJ1-1, with 9 bases identical to TRBD1. This TCR was recovered from a man younger than 30 with COVID-19, enrolled during active disease. Sequenced material: peripheral blood. The CDR3 sequence: CASSSPGQGAFF. The CDR3 DNA is TGTGCCAGCAGCTCTCCGGGACAGGGAGCTTTCTTT.